These 25 T cell receptor beta chains originate from one sample sequenced in a study of blood T cell repertoires in COVID-19. Repertoires were generated with immunoSEQ multiplex PCR, while TCRdb's copy carries only in-frame clones and drops some. The data contain 50,000 to 55,000 clones, around nine tenths of them singletons. Sequenced material: peripheral blood. Every receptor here comes from a man in his fifties or sixties with acute or convalescent COVID-19.

V and J are TRBV9 and TRBJ1-1; tentative D call: TRBD1 (5 bases). CDR1 is SGDLS and CDR2 is YYNGEE in the germline V gene. The CDR3 has 13 amino acids. Trimming left V 0 bases short and J 10 bases short, with 13 bases between. CDR3 loop: CASSVEGGTAAFF. CDR3 coding DNA: TGTGCCAGCAGCGTAGAGGGCGGGACCGCAGCTTTCTTT.

The gene calls are TRBV6-2 or TRBV6-3 and TRBJ2-5, with TRBD2 matching 15 bases. The CDR3 is 19 residues long. Germline-derived CDR1 and CDR2 are MNHEY and SVGEGT. V shed 1 base, J shed 1 base, and the junction held 7 bases outside the gene matches. CDR3 bases: TGTGCCAGCAGTTACTTGGGACTAGCGGGAGGAGGGCCCCAAGAGACCCAGTACTTC. The encoded protein is CASSYLGLAGGGPQETQYF.

The chain joins TRBV9 to TRBJ2-3; D is uncertain. This CDR3 is built from 12 residues. Trimming pared 0 bases from V and 4 bases from J, leaving 3 bases between. Germline CDR1 reads SGDLS; CDR2 reads YYNGEE. The CDR3 loop reads CASSVAADTQYF. Here the CDR3 DNA reads TGTGCCAGCAGCGTAGCGGCAGATACGCAGTATTTT.

The chain employs TRBV27 and TRBJ1-4; 8 nucleotides match TRBD1. The germline CDR1 and CDR2 sequences are MNHEY and SMNVEV (reference sequence). The CDR3 runs to 15 residues. Trimming took 11 bases from V and 0 from J; bases not matched to a gene: 8. DNA of the CDR3: TGTGCCTCTAGGGACAGGCGACCAACTAATGAAAAACTGTTTTTT. Its translation is CASRDRRPTNEKLFF. Variable domain in full (rest from reference TRBV27 and TRBJ1-4): EAQVTQNPRYLITVTGKKLTVTCSQNMNHEYMSWYRQDPGLGLRQIYYSMNVEVTDKGDVPEGYKVSRKEKRNFPLILESPSPNQTSLYFCASRDRRPTNEKLFFGSGTQLSVL.

V gene TRBV5-8 combines with J gene TRBJ2-5; D gene uncertain. Gene TRBJ2-7 matches the end of the DNA better, so the J call may be wrong. Germline V gives CDR1 SGHTS, CDR2 YDEGEE. CDR3 length: 17 amino acids. The CDR3, as DNA: TGTGCCAGCAGGCAAATCGGCGTAGTCGGGTTTCGGATCGAGCAGTACTTC. Translating gives CASRQIGVVGFRIEQYF.

This chain joins TRBV7-9 and TRBJ2-1; possibly TRBD2 for D (5 bases). The germline V gene encodes CDR1 SEHNR and CDR2 FQNEAQ (reference sequence). The CDR3 extends over 15 amino acids. V lost 5 bases and J 6 bases, leaving 17 bases between the germline ends. The CDR3 sequence is CASSPLGAVLNEQFF. In nucleotides, the CDR3 is TGTGCCAGCAGCCCCCTGGGAGCAGTCCTCAATGAGCAGTTCTTC.

By its share, this clone is medium-sized. The rearrangement links TRBV11-2 to TRBJ1-1, with TRBD1 as a possible D gene (6 bases). The CDR3 is made up of 15 amino acids. In germline, CDR1 is SGHAT, CDR2 FQNNGV. V lost 1 base to trimming and J lost 5 bases, with 14 bases between them. The CDR3 DNA sequence: TGTGCCAGCAGCTTAGCGCAACAGGGTTTGACTGAAGCTTTCTTT. Translating it yields CASSLAQQGLTEAFF.

This clone is a singleton in its sample. The chain recombines TRBV7-9 with TRBJ2-3; 8 bases are a match to TRBD1. Looked up from germline, CDR1 is SEHNR and CDR2 is FQNEAQ (reference sequence). The J segment lost 5 bases and the V segment lost 7 bases, leaving 11 bases of the junction unmatched. The CDR3 spans 15 residues. This CDR3 reads CASTRLDRVRDTQYF. The CDR3 nucleotides read TGTGCCAGCACCCGTCTGGACAGGGTAAGAGATACGCAGTATTTT. The entire variable domain, with the rest obtained from reference TRBV7-9 and TRBJ2-3, is as follows: DTGVSQNPRHKITKRGQNVTFRCDPISEHNRLYWYRQTLGQGPEFLTYFQNEAQLEKSRLLSDRFSAERPKGSFSTLEIQRTEQGDSAMYLCASTRLDRVRDTQYFGPGTRLTVL.

V gene TRBV7-2 combines with J gene TRBJ1-6; TRBD1 agrees at 9 bases. V trimming: 10 bases; J trimming: 8 bases; junction bases outside the gene matches: 9. The CDR3 loop spans 14 amino acids. CDR1 and CDR2 from the germline V gene are SGHTA and FQGNSA. The CDR3 coding sequence is TGTGCCACCATCCGGGACAGGGAGTATTCACCCCTCCACTTT. Its translation: CATIRDREYSPLHF.

V usage is TRBV11-2 and J usage is TRBJ2-1; 8 nucleotides agree with TRBD2. Trimming cost V 5 bases and J 2 bases; bases outside gene matches: 5. Germline-derived CDR1 and CDR2 are SGHAT and FQNNGV. This CDR3 region has 15 residues. The CDR3 is CASSLRGGPYNEQFF. CDR3 nucleotide sequence: TGTGCCAGCAGCCTTCGCGGGGGGCCCTACAATGAGCAGTTCTTC.

The count of this clone is one. This chain connects TRBV20-1 to TRBJ1-4, with a possible D match to TRBD1 (6 bases). Germline V gene sequence: CDR1 DFQATT, CDR2 SNEGSKA (reference sequence). CDR3 length: 11 amino acids. Trimming cost V 4 bases and J 8 bases, with 8 bases left between them. The CDR3 reads CSAITGEKLFF. In DNA form, the CDR3 reads TGCAGTGCTATCACAGGGGAAAAACTGTTTTTT.

This clone has just a few counts. The chain joins TRBV5-1 to TRBJ1-2; 9 nucleotides align to TRBD1. This CDR3 has 16 amino acids. The V gene's germline CDR1 is SGHRS and CDR2 YFSETQ. Trimming cost V 1 base and J 2 bases; bases outside gene matches: 6. The CDR3 DNA sequence: TGCGCCAGCAGCTTGTTGGACAGGGGCCGAAACTATGGCTACACCTTC. Protein sequence: CASSLLDRGRNYGYTF.

The V gene is TRBV29-1, the J gene TRBJ2-6; a possible D gene is TRBD1 (7 bases). V shed 5 bases and J shed 0 bases, with 17 bases lying between them. CDR1 is SQVTM, CDR2 ANQGSEA, per germline. There are 17 residues in the CDR3. Written as DNA, the CDR3 is TGCAGCGTTAAAAGGCGGGACAGTTCCTCTGGGGCCAACGTCCTGACTTTC. Its translation is CSVKRRDSSSGANVLTF.

This clone was picked up one time. V usage is TRBV18 and J usage is TRBJ1-5; a possible D gene is TRBD1 (6 bases). From germline, CDR1 is KGHSH and CDR2 LQKENI. The CDR3 extends over 13 amino acids. V shed 8 bases and J shed 4 bases, with 12 bases lying between them. The CDR3 spells CASHRDQNQPQHF. The CDR3 bases are TGTGCCAGCCACAGGGATCAAAATCAGCCCCAGCATTTT. The entire variable domain, with the rest obtained from reference TRBV18 and TRBJ1-5, is as follows: NAGVMQNPRHLVRRRGQEARLRCSPMKGHSHVYWYRQLPEEGLKFMVYLQKENIIDESGMPKERFSAEFPKEGPSILRIQQVVRGDSAAYFCASHRDQNQPQHFGDGTRLSIL.

This clone showed up just a few times. The rearrangement links TRBV7-9 to TRBJ1-5; 8 nucleotides agree with TRBD1. This CDR3 is 14 amino acids long. Germline V gives CDR1 SEHNR, CDR2 FQNEAQ (reference sequence). The V gene end was trimmed by 5 bases and the J gene end by 7 bases; junction bases not matched to a gene: 7. CDR3 protein: CASSPRGPGQPQHF. In nucleotides, the CDR3 is TGTGCCAGCAGCCCCAGGGGGCCAGGGCAGCCCCAGCATTTT.

The rearrangement uses TRBV14 and TRBJ1-2; a weak D match, TRBD1 (5 bases). Trimming pared 1 base from V and 4 bases from J, leaving 13 bases between. The V gene's germline CDR1 is SGHDN and CDR2 FVKESK. The CDR3 runs to 15 residues. For the CDR3, the DNA is TGTGCCAGCAGCCAAGGACCGGCAGGGCGCTATGGCTACACCTTC. The encoded protein is CASSQGPAGRYGYTF.

The V gene is TRBV9, the J gene TRBJ1-2, with 7 bases lining up with TRBD1. CDR1 is SGDLS, CDR2 YYNGEE, per germline. V shed 0 bases, J shed 7 bases, and the junction held 6 bases outside the gene matches. This CDR3 contains 14 residues. CDR3 sequence: CASSVEGRGTGYTF. The CDR3 bases are TGTGCCAGCAGCGTAGAGGGCAGGGGGACTGGCTACACCTTC.

V gene TRBV28 combines with J gene TRBJ2-2; the match to TRBD2 covers 13 bases. Unmatched junction bases numbered 6, after V lost 4 bases and J lost 4 bases. The CDR3 is 17 residues long. Germline V gene sequence: CDR1 MDHEN, CDR2 SYDVKM. CDR3: CASSSLAGGPITGELFF. The CDR3 DNA reads TGTGCCAGCAGTTCACTAGCGGGAGGGCCAATCACCGGGGAGCTGTTTTTT.

The V gene is TRBV5-1, the J gene TRBJ2-3; 7 bases fit TRBD1. This CDR3 has 14 amino acids. CDR1 and CDR2 (germline): SGHRS, YFSETQ. With V trimmed by 4 bases and J by 5 bases, 7 bases remained unmatched. The CDR3 DNA reads as TGCGCCAGCAGCAACGACAGGGTTCAAGATACGCAGTATTTT. Translating it yields CASSNDRVQDTQYF. Filled out from reference TRBV5-1 and TRBJ2-3, the complete variable domain reads KAGVTQTPRYLIKTRGQQVTLSCSPISGHRSVSWYQQTPGQGLQFLFEYFSETQRNKGNFPGRFSGRQFSNSRSEMNVSTLELGDSALYLCASSNDRVQDTQYFGPGTRLTVL.

This chain connects TRBV19 to TRBJ1-3; 8 nucleotides align to TRBD1. CDR3 length: 15 residues. With 7 bases clipped from V and 0 bases from J, the junction kept 5 bases outside the gene matches. CDR1 and CDR2 (germline): LNHDA, SQIVND (reference sequence). CDR3 DNA sequence: TGTGCCAGTATGAGGACAGGGAACTCTGGAAACACCATATATTTT. It yields the protein CASMRTGNSGNTIYF.

The V and J genes are TRBV6-5 and TRBJ2-1, with TRBD1 matching 7 bases. Per the germline V gene, CDR1 is MNHEY and CDR2 is SVGAGI. V lost 2 bases, J lost 4 bases, and 8 bases stayed unmatched. The CDR3 sequence is 16 residues long. This CDR3 reads CASSYADRARYNEQFF. CDR3 in DNA: TGTGCCAGCAGTTACGCAGACAGGGCTAGGTACAATGAGCAGTTCTTC.

V usage is TRBV23-1 and J usage is TRBJ2-5; D is perhaps TRBD1 (6 bases). TRBV23-1 is an ORF, with its function uncertain. V lost 6 bases and J 1 base, leaving 15 bases between the germline ends. The CDR3 has 15 residues. The DNA of the CDR3 is TGCGCCAGCAGGCCCTTCGGGACACTCCAAGAGACCCAGTACTTC. Its protein product is CASRPFGTLQETQYF.

The chain is built from TRBV7-9 and TRBJ1-2; TRBD1 aligns across 8 bases. CDR3 length: 16 residues. Germline CDR1 is SEHNR and CDR2 is FQNEAQ (reference sequence). V was pared by 2 bases and J by 4 bases, with 9 bases of the junction left unmatched. The CDR3 coding sequence is TGTGCCAGCAGCTTATCGGACAGGGACCGTATCTATGGCTACACCTTC. Encoded protein: CASSLSDRDRIYGYTF.

The genes are TRBV10-3 and TRBJ1-5; 7 nucleotides align to TRBD1. Germline values: CDR1 ENHRY, CDR2 SYGVKD. V was pared by 0 bases and J by 1 base, with 3 bases of the junction left unmatched. The CDR3 has 16 residues. The CDR3, as DNA: TGTGCCATCAGTGAGTCCCGACAGGGCAGCAATCAGCCCCAGCATTTT. Its protein product is CAISESRQGSNQPQHF.

The chain employs TRBV9 and TRBJ1-5; maybe TRBD1 (5 bases). Germline V CDR1 and CDR2: SGDLS, YYNGEE. V lost 0 bases and J lost 7, with 11 bases in between. This CDR3 has 14 residues. The CDR3 DNA is TGTGCCAGCAGCGTAGAAGGGGTTGGGCAGCCCCAGCATTTT. This gives the protein CASSVEGVGQPQHF. The full variable domain, completed using reference TRBV9 and TRBJ1-5, is DSGVTQTPKHLITATGQRVTLRCSPRSGDLSVYWYQQSLDQGLQFLIQYYNGEERAKGNILERFSAQQFPDLHSELNLSSLELGDSALYFCASSVEGVGQPQHFGDGTRLSIL.